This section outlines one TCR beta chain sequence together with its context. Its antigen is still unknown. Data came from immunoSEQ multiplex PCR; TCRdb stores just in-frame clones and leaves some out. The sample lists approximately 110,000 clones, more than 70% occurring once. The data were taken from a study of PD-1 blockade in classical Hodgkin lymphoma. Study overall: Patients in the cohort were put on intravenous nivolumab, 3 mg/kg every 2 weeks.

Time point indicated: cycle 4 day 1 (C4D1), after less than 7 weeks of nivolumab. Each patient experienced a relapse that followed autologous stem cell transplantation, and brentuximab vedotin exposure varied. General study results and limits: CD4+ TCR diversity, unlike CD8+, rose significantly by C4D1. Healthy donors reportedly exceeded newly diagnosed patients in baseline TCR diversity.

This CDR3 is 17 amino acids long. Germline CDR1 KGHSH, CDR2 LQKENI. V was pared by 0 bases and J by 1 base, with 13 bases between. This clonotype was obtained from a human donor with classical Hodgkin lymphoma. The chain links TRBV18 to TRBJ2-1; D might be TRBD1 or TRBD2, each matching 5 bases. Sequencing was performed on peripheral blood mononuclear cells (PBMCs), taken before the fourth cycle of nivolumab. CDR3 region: CASSPPMGVGSYNEQFF. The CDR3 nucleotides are TGTGCCAGCTCACCACCGATGGGGGTAGGTTCCTACAATGAGCAGTTCTTC.